What follows describes a single TCR beta chain. The sample comes from a study of shared T cell receptors in the human thymus. From germline, CDR1 is MDHEN and CDR2 SYDVKM. This CDR3 comprises 14 residues. V lost 3 bases and J 1 base, leaving 7 bases between the germline ends. Assay used: immunoSEQ multiplex PCR; TCRdb lists only in-frame clones, some missing. The data hold around 340,000 clones, with 95% observed a single time. Specimen: thymocytes. This sequence joins TRBV28 and TRBJ1-5; D unresolved. This receptor was identified in a human donor. CDR3 DNA: TGTGCCAGCAGTTTTCCTGAAAGCAATCAGCCCCAGCATTTT. Its protein product is CASSFPESNQPQHF. Supplemented by reference TRBV28 and TRBJ1-5, the full variable domain reads DVKVTQSSRYLVKRTGEKVFLECVQDMDHENMFWYRQDPGLGLRLIYFSYDVKMKEKGDIPEGYSVSREKKERFSLILESASTNQTSMYLCASSFPESNQPQHFGDGTRLSIL.